This TCR beta chain was profiled in a study of T-cell reconstitution after alpha-beta-depleted transplantation in children. Overall study results and limits: After one year, T-cell counts and TCRbeta diversity mostly came from new T cells. It was reported that alpha-beta T cells came from several hundred expanded graft clones (about two months after transplant).

Germline assignment: CDR1 SGHRS and CDR2 YFSETQ. This CDR3 is built from 15 residues. V was shortened by 5 bases and J by 0 bases, with 12 bases between the two germline ends. Ten or more counts support this clonotype. What it binds is not known. Unique molecular identifiers were used to barcode this TCRbeta library. MiXCR was run by TCRdb on the PCR reads, yielding one entry per CDR3 protein. This sample has over 150,000 distinct CDR3 sequences, with 11% found just once. The sample here was PBMCs, taken before TCRalphabeta/CD19-depleted stem cell transplant. The rearrangement links TRBV5-1 to TRBJ2-1, with D perhaps matching TRBD2 (5 bases). The sequence was obtained from a boy under 10 years old with acute myeloid leukemia, due to receive a stem cell transplant. The CDR3 nucleotides read TGCGCCAGCAGGCCGCTAGCAAGCTCCTACAATGAGCAGTTCTTC. The encoded protein is CASRPLASSYNEQFF. The full variable domain, its missing parts supplied by reference TRBV5-1 and TRBJ2-1, is KAGVTQTPRYLIKTRGQQVTLSCSPISGHRSVSWYQQTPGQGLQFLFEYFSETQRNKGNFPGRFSGRQFSNSRSEMNVSTLELGDSALYLCASRPLASSYNEQFFGPGTRLTVL.